This T cell receptor beta chain stems from a study of PD-1 blockade in classical Hodgkin lymphoma. Study-level background: Patients got intravenous nivolumab 3 mg/kg every 2 weeks.

A remark on this clone: Its cognate antigen is unknown.

TCRdb's table, derived via immunoSEQ multiplex PCR, lists solely in-frame clones and lacks some. The sample has almost 100,000 clones; roughly 92% are singletons. All patients relapsed after autologous stem cell transplantation, and brentuximab vedotin exposure varied. Study-level results: Healthy donors were reported to have higher baseline TCR diversity than newly diagnosed patients. The authors have not defined what causes the repertoire differences, possibly disease activity or prior therapy. Lower baseline TCR diversity marked trial partial responders and progressors.

The source was peripheral blood mononuclear cells (PBMCs), collected at baseline. The source is a human donor with classical Hodgkin lymphoma.

The CDR3 loop is CAIREQGSQTEAFF. CDR3 in DNA: TGTGCCATCAGGGAACAGGGGAGCCAGACTGAAGCTTTCTTT. This chain joins TRBV10-3 and TRBJ1-1; TRBD1 aligns across 7 bases. This CDR3 has 14 amino acids. Germline assignment: CDR1 ENHRY and CDR2 SYGVKD. V was pared by 6 bases and J by 5 bases, with 9 bases of the junction left unmatched.